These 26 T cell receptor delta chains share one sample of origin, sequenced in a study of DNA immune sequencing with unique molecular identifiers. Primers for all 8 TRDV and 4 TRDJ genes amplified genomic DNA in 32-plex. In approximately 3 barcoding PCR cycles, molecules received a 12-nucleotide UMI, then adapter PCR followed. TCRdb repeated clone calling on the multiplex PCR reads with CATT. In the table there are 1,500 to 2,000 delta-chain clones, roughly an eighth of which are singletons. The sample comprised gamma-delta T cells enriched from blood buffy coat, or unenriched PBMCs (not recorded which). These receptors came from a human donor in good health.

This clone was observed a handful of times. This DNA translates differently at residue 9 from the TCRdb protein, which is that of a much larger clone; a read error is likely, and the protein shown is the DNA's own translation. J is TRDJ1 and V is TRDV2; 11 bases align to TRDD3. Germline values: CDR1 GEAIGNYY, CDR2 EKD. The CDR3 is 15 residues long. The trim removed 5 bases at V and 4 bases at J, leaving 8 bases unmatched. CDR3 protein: CACAQLGDSDDKLIF. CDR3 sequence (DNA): TGTGCCTGTGCCCAACTGGGGGATAGCGACGATAAACTCATCTTT.

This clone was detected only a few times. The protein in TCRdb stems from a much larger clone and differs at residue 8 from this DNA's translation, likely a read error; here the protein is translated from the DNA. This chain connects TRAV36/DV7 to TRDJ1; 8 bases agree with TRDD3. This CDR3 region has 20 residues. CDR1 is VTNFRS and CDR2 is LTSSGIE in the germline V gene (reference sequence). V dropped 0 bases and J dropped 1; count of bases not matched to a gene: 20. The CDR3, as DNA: TGTGCTGTGGAGGCATACTACGCACTGGGGGCCCCAAGGGCCACCGATAAACTCATCTTT. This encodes CAVEAYYALGAPRATDKLIF.

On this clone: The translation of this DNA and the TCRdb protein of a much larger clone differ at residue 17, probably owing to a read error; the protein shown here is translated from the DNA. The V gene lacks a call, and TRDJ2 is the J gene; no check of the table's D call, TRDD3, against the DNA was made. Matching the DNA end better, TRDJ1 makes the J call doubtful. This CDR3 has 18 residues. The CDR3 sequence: CACDTLLGDTSLTAQLIF. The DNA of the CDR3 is TGTGCCTGTGACACCCTACTGGGGGATACTTCTCTGACAGCACAACTCATCTTT.

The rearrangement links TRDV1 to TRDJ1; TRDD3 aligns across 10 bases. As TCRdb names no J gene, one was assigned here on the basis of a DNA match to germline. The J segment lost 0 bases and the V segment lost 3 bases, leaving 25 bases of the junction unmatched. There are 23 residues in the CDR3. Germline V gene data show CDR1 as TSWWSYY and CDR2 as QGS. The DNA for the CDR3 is TGTGCTCTTGGGGATGGATCACCTTCCCTTCTAGTACTGGGGGATTCCGACACCGATAAACTCATCTTT. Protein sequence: CALGDGSPSLLVLGDSDTDKLIF.

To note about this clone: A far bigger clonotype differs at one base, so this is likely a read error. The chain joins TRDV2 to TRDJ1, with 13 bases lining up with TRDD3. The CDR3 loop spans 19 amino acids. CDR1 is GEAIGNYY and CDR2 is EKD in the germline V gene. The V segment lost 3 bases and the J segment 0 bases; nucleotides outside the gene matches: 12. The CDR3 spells CACDSLLGDTLLYTDKLIF. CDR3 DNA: TGTGCCTGTGACTCCTTACTGGGGGATACGCTATTATACACCGATAAACTCATCTTT.

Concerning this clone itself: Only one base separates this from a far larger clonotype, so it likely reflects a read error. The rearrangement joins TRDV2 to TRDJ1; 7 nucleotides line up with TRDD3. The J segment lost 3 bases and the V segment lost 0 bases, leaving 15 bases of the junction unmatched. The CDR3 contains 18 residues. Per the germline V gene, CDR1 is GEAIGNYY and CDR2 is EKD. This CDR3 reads CACDTVEGGDIRSDKLIF. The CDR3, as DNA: TGTGCCTGTGACACCGTAGAAGGTGGGGATATCCGATCCGATAAACTCATCTTT.

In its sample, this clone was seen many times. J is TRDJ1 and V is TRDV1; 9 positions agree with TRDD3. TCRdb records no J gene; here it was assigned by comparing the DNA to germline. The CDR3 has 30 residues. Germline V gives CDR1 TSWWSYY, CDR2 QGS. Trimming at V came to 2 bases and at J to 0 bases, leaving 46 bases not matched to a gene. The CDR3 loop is CALGEVRCRDQKGLCRQSWLGDWYTDKLIF. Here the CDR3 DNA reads TGTGCTCTTGGGGAAGTCAGATGCCGAGATCAGAAAGGGTTATGCCGTCAATCGTGGCTGGGGGATTGGTACACCGATAAACTCATCTTT.

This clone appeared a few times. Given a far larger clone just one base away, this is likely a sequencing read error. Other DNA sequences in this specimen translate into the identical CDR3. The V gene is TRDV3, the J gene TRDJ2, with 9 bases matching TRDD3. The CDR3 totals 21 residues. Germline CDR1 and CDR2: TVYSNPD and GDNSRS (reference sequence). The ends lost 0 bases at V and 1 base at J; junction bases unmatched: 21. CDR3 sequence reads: CAFSLPTSLWGIPFLTAQLFF. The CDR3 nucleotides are TGTGCCTTTAGCCTCCCTACGTCTCTCTGGGGGATTCCTTTTTTGACAGCACAACTCTTCTTT.

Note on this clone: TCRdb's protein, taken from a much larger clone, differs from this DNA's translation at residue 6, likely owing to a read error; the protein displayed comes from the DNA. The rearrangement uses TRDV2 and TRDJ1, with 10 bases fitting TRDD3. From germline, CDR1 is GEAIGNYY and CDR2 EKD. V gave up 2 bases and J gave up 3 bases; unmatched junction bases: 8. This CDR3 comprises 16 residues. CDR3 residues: CACDKPGDTQADKLIF. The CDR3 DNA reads TGTGCCTGTGACAAGCCGGGGGATACGCAGGCCGATAAACTCATCTTT.

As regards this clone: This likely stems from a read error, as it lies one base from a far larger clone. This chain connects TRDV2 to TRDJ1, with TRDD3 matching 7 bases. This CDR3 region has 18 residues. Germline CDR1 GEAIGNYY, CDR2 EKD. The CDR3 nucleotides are TGTGCCTATGACACCGTAGGAGGTGGGGATATCCGATCCGATAAACTCATCTTT. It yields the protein CAYDTVGGGDIRSDKLIF.

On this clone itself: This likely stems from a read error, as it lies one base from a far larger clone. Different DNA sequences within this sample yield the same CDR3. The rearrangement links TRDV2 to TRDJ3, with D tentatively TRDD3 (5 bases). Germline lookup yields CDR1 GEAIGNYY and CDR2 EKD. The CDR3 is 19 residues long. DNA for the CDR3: TGTGCCTGTGACACGGGGGGGCTACGGAGCTCCTGGGACACGCGACAGATGTTTTTC. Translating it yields CACDTGGLRSSWDTRQMFF.

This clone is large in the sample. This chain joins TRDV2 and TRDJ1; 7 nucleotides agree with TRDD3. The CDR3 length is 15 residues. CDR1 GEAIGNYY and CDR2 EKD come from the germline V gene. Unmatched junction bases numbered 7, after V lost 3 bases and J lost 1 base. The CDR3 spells CACDVLLGTTDKLIF. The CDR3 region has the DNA TGTGCCTGTGACGTCTTACTGGGGACCACCGATAAACTCATCTTT.

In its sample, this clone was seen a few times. The CDR3 DNA follows: TGTGCTCTTGGGGACCGCGACCCTAAACGCCACGCCGATAAACTCATCTTT. This gives the protein CALGDRDPKRHADKLIF. The J gene was reported as TRDJ1; the V gene went uncalled; TRDD3, the D gene given by the table, was not confirmed from the DNA. The CDR3 covers 17 residues.

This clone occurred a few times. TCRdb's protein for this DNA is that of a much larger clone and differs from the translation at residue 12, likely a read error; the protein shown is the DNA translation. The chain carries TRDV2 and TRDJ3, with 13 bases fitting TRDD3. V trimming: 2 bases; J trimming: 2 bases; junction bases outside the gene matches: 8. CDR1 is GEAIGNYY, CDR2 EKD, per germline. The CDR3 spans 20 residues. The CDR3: CACDKVLGDTRPWDTRQMFF. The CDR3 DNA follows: TGTGCCTGTGACAAAGTACTGGGGGATACGCGCCCCTGGGACACCCGACAGATGTTTTTC.

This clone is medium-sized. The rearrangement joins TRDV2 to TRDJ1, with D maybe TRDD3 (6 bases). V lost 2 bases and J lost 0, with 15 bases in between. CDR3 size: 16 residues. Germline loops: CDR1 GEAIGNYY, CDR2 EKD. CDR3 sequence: CACDRLPGVHTDKLIF. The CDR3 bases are TGTGCCTGTGACAGATTACCTGGGGTCCACACCGATAAACTCATCTTT.

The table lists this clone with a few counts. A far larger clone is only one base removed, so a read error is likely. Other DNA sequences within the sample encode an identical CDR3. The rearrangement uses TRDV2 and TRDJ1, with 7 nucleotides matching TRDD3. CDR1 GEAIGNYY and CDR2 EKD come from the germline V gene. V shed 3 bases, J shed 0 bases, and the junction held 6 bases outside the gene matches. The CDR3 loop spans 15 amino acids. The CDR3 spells CACDLLGTDTDKLIF. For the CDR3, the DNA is TGTGCCTGTGACTTACTGGGGACAGACACCGATAAACTCATCTTT.

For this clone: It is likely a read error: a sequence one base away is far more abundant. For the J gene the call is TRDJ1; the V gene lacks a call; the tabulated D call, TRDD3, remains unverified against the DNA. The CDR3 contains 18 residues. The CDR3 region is CACDTLWGILNKTDKLIF. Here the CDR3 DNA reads TGTGCGTGTGACACTCTCTGGGGGATACTTAATAAAACCGATAAACTCATCTTT.

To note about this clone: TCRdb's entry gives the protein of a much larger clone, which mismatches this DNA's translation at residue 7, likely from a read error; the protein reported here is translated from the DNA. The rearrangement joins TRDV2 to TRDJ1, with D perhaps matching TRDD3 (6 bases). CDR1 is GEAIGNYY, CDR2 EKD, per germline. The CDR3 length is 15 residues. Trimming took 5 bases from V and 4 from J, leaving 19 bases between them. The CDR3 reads CACAQLRDRDDKLIF. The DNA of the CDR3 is TGTGCCTGTGCCCAACTGAGGGATAGGGACGATAAACTCATCTTT.

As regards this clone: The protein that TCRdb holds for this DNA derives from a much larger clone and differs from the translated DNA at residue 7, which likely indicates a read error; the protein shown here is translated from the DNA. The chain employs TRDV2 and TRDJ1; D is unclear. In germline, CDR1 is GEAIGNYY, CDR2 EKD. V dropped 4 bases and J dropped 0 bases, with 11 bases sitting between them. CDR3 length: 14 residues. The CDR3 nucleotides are TGTGCCTGTGATTCGGTACAGAACACCGATAAACTCATCTTT. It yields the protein CACDSVQNTDKLIF.

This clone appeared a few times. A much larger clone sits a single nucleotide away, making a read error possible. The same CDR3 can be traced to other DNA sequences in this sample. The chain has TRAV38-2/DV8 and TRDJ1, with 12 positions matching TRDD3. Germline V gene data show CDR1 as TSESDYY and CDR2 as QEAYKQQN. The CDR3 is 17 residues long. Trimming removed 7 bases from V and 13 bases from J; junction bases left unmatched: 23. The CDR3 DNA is TGTGCTTATCTACTACGCTACCTTAGGCTGGGGGATACGGGGTACATCTTT. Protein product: CAYLLRYLRLGDTGYIF.

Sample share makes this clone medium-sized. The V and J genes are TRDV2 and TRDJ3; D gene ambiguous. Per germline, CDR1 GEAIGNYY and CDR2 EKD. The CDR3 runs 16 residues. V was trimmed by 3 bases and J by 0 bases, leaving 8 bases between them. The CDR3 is CACDETSSWDTRQMFF. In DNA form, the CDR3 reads TGTGCCTGTGACGAAACCAGCTCCTGGGACACCCGACAGATGTTTTTC.

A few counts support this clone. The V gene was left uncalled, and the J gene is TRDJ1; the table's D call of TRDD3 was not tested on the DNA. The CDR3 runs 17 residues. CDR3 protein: CALGEPGRTGPSDKLIF. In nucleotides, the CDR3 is TGTGCTCTTGGGGAACCCGGACGTACTGGACCCTCCGATAAACTCATCTTT.

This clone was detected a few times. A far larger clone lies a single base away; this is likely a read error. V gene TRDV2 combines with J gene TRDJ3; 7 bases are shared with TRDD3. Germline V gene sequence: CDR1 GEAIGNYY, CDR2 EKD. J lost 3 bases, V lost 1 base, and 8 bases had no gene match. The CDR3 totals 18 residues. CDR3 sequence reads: CACDTLLGSFWDTRQMFF. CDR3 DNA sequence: TGTGCCTGTGACACTCTACTGGGGAGCTTCTGGGACACCCGACAGATGTTTTTC.

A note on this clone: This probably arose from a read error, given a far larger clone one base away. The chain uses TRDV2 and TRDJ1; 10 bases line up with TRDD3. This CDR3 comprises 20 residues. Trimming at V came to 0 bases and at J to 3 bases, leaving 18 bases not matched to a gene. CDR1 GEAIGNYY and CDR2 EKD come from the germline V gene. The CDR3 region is CACDTVRGIRENMYPDKLIF. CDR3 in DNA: TGTGCCTGTGACACCGTCCGGGGGATACGCGAAAACATGTACCCCGATAAACTCATCTTT.

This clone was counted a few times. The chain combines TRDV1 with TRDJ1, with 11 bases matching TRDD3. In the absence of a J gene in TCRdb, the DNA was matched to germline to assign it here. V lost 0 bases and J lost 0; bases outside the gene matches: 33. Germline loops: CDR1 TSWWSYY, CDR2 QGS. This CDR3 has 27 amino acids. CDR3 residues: CALGELTYLVREFLLGDRRRYTDKLIF. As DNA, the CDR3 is TGTGCTCTTGGGGAACTAACATATTTGGTCCGGGAATTTTTACTGGGGGATAGGAGGAGGTACACCGATAAACTCATCTTT.

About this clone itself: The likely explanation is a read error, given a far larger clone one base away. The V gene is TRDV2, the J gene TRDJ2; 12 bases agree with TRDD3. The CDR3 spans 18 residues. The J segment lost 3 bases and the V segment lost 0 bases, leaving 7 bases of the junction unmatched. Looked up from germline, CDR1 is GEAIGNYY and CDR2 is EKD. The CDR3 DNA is TGTGCCTGTGACACCGTACTGGGGGATACTTCTCTGACAGCACAACTCTTCTTT. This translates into CACDTVLGDTSLTAQLFF.